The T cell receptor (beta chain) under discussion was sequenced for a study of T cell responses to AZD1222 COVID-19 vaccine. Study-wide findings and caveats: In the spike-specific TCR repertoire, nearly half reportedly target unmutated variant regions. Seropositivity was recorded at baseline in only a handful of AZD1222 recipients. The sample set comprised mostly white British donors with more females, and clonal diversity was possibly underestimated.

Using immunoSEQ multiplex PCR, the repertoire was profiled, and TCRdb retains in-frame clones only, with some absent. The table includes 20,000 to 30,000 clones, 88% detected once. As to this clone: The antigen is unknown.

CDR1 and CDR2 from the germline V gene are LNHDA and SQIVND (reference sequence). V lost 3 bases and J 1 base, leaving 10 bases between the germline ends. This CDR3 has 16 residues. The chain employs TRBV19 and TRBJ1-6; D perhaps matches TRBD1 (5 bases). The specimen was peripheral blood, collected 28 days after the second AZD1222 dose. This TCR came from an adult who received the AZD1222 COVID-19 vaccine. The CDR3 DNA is TGTGCCAGTAGTATTGCAGGGAATTCCTATAATTCACCCCTCCACTTT. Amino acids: CASSIAGNSYNSPLHF.